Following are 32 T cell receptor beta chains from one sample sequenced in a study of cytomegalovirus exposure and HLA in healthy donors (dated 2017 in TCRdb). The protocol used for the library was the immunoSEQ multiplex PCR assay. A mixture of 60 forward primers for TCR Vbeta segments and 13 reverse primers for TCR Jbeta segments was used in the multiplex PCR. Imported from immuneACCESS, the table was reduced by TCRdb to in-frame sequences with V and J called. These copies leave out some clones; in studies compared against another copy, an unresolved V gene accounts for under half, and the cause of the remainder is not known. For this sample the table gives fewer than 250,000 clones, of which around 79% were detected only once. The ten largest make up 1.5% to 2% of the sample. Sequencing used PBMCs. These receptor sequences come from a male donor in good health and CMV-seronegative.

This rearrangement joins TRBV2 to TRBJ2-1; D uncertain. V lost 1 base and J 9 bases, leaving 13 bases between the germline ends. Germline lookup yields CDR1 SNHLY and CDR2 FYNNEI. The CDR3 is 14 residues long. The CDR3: CASSEVKMVGEQFF. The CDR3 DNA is TGTGCCAGCAGTGAAGTCAAAATGGTCGGTGAGCAGTTCTTC.

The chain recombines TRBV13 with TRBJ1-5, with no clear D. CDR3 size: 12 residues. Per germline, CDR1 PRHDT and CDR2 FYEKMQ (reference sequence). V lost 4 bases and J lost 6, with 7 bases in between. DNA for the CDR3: TGTGCCAGCAGCTCCGGTTCTCAGCCCCAGCATTTT. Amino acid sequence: CASSSGSQPQHF.

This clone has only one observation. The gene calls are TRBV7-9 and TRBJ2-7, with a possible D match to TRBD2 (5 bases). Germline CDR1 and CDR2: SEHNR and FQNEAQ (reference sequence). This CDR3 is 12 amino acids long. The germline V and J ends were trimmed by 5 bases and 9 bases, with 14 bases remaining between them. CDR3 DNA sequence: TGTGCCAGCAGCCACGCAGGCAGCGGGCAGTACTTC. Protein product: CASSHAGSGQYF.

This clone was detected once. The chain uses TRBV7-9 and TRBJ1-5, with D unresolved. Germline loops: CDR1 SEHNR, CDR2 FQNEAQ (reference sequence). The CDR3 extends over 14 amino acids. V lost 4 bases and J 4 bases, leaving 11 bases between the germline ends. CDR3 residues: CASSSTELNQPQHF. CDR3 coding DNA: TGTGCCAGCAGCTCTACGGAGCTAAATCAGCCCCAGCATTTT.

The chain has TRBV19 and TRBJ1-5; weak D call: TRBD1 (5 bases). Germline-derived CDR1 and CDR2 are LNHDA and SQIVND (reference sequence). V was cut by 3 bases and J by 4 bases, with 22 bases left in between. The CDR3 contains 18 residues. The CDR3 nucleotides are TGTGCCAGTAGTATGGGCCTACGTGGGGCGGACATGAATCAGCCCCAGCATTTT. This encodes CASSMGLRGADMNQPQHF.

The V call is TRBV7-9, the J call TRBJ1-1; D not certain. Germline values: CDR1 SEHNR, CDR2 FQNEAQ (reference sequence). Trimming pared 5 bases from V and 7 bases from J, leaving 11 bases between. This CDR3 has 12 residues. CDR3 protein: CASSPYLGEAFF. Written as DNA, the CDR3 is TGTGCCAGCAGCCCCTATCTCGGTGAAGCTTTCTTT.

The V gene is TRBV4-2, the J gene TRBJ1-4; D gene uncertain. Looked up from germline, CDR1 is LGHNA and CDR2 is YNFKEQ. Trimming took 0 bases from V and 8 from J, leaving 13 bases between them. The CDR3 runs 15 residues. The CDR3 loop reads CASSQESTVREKLFF. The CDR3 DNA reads TGTGCCAGCAGCCAAGAGTCCACGGTCAGGGAAAAACTGTTTTTT.

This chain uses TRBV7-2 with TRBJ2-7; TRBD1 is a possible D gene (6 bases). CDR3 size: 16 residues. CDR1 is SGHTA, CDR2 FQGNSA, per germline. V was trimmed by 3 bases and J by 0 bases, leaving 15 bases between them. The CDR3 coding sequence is TGTGCCAGCAGCTTTTCCGGGACATACAGCTCCTACGAGCAGTACTTC. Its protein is CASSFSGTYSSYEQYF.

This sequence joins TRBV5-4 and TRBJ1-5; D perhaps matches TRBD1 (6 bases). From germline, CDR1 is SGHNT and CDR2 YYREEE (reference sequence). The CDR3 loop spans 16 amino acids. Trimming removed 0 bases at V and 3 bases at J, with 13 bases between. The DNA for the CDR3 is TGTGCCAGCAGCTTGGCTGGGCAGGGGCTCAATCAGCCCCAGCATTTT. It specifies CASSLAGQGLNQPQHF. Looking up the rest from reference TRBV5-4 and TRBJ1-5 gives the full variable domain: ETGVTQSPTHLIKTRGQQVTLRCSSQSGHNTVSWYQQALGQGPQFIFQYYREEENGRGNFPPRFSGLQFPNYSSELNVNALELDDSALYLCASSLAGQGLNQPQHFGDGTRLSIL.

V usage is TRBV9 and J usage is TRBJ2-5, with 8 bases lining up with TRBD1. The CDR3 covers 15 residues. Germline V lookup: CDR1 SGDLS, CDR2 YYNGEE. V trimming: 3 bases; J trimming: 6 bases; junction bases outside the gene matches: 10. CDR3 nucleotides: TGTGCCAGCAGCGCATCCTTCGACAGGGGTCAGACCCAGTACTTC. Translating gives CASSASFDRGQTQYF.

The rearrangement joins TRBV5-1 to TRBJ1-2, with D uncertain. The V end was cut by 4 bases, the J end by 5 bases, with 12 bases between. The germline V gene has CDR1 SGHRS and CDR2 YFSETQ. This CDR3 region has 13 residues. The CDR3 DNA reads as TGCGCCAGCAGCCTAACAGAGCTTTATGGCTACACCTTC. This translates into CASSLTELYGYTF.

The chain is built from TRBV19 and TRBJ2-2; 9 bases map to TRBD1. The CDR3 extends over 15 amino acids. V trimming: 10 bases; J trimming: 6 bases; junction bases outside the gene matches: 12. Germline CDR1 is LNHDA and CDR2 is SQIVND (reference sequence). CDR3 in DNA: TGTGCCACCCTGGACAGGGGCCTTGGGGCCGGGGAGCTGTTTTTT. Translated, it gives CATLDRGLGAGELFF.

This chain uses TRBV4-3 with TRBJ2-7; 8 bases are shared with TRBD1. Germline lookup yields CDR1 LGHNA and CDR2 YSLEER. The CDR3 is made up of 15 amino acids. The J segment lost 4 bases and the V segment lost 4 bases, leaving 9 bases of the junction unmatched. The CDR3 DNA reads TGCGCCAGCAGCCCTCATGAGGACAGGGAATACGAGCAGTACTTC. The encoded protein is CASSPHEDREYEQYF.

This CDR3 is CASSEGTGKFYSNQPQHF. As DNA, the CDR3 is TGTGCCAGCAGTGAAGGGACAGGAAAATTTTATAGCAATCAGCCCCAGCATTTT. The chain has TRBV2 and TRBJ1-5, with 7 bases fitting TRBD1. The V segment lost 1 base and the J segment 0 bases; nucleotides outside the gene matches: 9. Per the germline V gene, CDR1 is SNHLY and CDR2 is FYNNEI. The CDR3 covers 18 residues.

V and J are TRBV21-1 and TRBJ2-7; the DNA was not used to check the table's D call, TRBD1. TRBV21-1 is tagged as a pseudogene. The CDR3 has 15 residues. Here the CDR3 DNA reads TGTGCCAGCACCAATGATCGGACAGGGAACCACGAGCAGTACTTC. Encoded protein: CASTNDRTGNHEQYF.

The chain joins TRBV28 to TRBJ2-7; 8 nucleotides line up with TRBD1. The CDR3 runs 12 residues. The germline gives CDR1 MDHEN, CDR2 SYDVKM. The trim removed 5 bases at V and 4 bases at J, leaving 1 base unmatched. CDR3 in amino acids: CASSQGAYEQYF. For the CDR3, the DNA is TGTGCCAGCAGTCAGGGGGCGTACGAGCAGTACTTC.

Written as DNA, the CDR3 is TGTGCCATCAGTGACAGGGATGAGCAGTTCTTC. It translates to CAISDRDEQFF. The J gene is TRBJ2-1, the V gene TRBV10-3; a possible D gene is TRBD1 (5 bases). Germline V gives CDR1 ENHRY, CDR2 SYGVKD. The CDR3 is made up of 11 amino acids. The V gene lost 3 bases and the J gene lost 8 bases, with 5 bases spanning the gap.

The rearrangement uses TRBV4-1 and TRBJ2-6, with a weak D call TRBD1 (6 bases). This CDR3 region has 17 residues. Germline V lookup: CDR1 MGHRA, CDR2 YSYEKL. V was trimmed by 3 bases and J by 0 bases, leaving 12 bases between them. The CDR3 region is CASSHTQGTSGANVLTF. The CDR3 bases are TGCGCCAGCAGCCATACACAGGGTACCTCTGGGGCCAACGTCCTGACTTTC.

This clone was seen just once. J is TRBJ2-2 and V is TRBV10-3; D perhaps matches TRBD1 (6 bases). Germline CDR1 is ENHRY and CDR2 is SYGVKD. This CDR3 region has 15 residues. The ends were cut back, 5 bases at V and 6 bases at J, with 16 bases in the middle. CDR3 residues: CAISTGPSYAGELFF. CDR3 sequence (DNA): TGTGCCATCAGTACAGGGCCATCGTACGCCGGGGAGCTGTTTTTT.

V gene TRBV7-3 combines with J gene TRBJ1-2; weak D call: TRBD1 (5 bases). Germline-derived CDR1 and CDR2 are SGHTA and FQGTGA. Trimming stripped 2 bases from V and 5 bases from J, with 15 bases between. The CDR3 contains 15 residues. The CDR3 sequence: CASSLGWGVDYGYTF. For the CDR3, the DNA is TGTGCCAGCAGCTTAGGATGGGGGGTTGATTATGGCTACACCTTC.

As DNA, the CDR3 is TGTGCCAGCAGTGGGGGGAGGGGAGCCAATCAGCCCCAGCATTTT. Translating gives CASSGGRGANQPQHF. The chain is built from TRBV28 and TRBJ1-5; tentative D call: TRBD1 (5 bases). V lost 5 bases and J lost 3, with 14 bases in between. Germline V gives CDR1 MDHEN, CDR2 SYDVKM. This CDR3 comprises 15 residues.

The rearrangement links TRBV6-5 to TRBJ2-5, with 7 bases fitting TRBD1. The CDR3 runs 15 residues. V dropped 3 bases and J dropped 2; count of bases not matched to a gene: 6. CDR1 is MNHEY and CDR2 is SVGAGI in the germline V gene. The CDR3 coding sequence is TGTGCCAGCAGTTATAGCCGGGACAGACAAGAGACCCAGTACTTC. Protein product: CASSYSRDRQETQYF.

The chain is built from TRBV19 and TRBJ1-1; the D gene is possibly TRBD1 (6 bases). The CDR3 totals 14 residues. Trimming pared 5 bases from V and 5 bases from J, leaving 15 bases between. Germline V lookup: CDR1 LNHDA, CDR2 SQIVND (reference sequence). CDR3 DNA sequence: TGTGCCAGTAGTTCGCACACAGGGCGGACTGAAGCTTTCTTT. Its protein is CASSSHTGRTEAFF.

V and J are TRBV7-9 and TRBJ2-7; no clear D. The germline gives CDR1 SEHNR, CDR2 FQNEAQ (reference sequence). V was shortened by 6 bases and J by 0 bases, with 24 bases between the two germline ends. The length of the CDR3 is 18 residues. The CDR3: CASRPRLEEQKSSYEQYF. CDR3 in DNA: TGTGCCAGCAGACCGAGACTCGAGGAGCAGAAGAGCTCCTACGAGCAGTACTTC.

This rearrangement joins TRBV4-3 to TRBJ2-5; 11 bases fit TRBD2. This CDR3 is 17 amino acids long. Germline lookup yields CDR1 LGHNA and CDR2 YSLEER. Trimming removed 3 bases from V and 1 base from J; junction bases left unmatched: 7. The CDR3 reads CASSHTSGSRGQETQYF. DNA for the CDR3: TGCGCCAGCAGCCACACTAGCGGGAGTAGGGGCCAAGAGACCCAGTACTTC.

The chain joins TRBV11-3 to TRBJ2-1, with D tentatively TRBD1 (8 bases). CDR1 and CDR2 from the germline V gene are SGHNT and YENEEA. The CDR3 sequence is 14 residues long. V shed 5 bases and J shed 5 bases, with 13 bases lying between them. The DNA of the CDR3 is TGTGCCAGCAGCCCACAGGGGGGGCACAATGAGCAGTTCTTC. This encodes CASSPQGGHNEQFF.

CDR3 sequence: CSVETGTEAFF. The CDR3, as DNA: TGCAGCGTAGAAACAGGGACTGAAGCTTTCTTT. The V gene is TRBV29-1, the J gene TRBJ1-1; TRBD1 is a possible D gene (6 bases). CDR1 is SQVTM and CDR2 is ANQGSEA in the germline V gene. V lost 6 bases to trimming and J lost 5 bases, with 10 bases between them. The CDR3 has 11 amino acids.

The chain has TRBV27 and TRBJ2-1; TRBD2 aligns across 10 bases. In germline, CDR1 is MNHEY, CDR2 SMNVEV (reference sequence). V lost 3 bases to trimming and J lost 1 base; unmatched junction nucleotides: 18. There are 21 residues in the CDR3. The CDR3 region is CASSLAGGWLAGEASYNEQFF. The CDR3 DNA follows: TGTGCCAGCAGTTTGGCTGGGGGCTGGCTAGCGGGGGAGGCATCCTACAATGAGCAGTTCTTC.

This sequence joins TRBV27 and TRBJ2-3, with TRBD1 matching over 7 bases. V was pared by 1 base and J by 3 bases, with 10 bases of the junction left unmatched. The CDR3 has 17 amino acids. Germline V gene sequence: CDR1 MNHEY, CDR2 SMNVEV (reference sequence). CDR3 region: CASSLYGTASRTDTQYF. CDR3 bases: TGTGCCAGCAGTTTATACGGGACAGCCAGTAGGACAGATACGCAGTATTTT.

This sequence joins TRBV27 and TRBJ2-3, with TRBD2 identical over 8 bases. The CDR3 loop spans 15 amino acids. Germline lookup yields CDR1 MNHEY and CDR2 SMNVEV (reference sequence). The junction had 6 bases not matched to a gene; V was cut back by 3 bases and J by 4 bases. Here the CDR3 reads CASSLGTRGSDTQYF. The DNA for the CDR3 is TGTGCCAGCAGTTTGGGGACTAGAGGGTCAGATACGCAGTATTTT.

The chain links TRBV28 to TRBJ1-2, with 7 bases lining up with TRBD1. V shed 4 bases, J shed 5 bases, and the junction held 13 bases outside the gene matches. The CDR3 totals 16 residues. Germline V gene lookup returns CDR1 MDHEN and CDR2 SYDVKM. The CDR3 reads CASSSTSGGGWYGYTF. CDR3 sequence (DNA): TGTGCCAGCAGTTCAACGTCAGGGGGAGGATGGTATGGCTACACCTTC.

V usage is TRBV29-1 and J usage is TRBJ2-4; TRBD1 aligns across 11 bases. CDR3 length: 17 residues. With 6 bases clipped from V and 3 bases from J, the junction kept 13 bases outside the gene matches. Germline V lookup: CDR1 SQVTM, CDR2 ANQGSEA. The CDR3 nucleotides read TGCAGCGTAACGGACAGGGGGCTGAGATTGGGCAAAAACATTCAGTACTTC. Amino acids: CSVTDRGLRLGKNIQYF.